This T cell receptor (beta chain) was sequenced for a study of response to subunit inactivated influenza vaccine. Findings and limits, study-wide: It was the authors' suggestion that each seasonal influenza vaccination recruits few new T cells.

This clonotype was observed a few times. Its matching antigen is unknown. MiXCR, run by TCRdb on the RT-PCR reads, gives a single entry per CDR3 protein. The sample has hundreds of thousands of distinct CDR3 sequences; approximately 7.1% are singletons. With 2 bases clipped from V and 3 bases from J, the junction kept 3 bases outside the gene matches. The CDR3 consists of 15 residues. Germline loops: CDR1 SGHRS, CDR2 YFSETQ. The V call is TRBV5-1, the J call TRBJ2-2; 8 bases are shared with TRBD1. The clonotype comes from a man between 50 and 70 years old who received an inactivated influenza vaccine. Sequences were derived from PBMCs from blood, sampled less than 30 months after vaccination. The CDR3 nucleotides are TGCGCCAGCAGCTTTAACAGGGGGGACACCGGGGAGCTGTTTTTT. This sequence encodes CASSFNRGDTGELFF. Together with reference TRBV5-1 and TRBJ2-2, the CDR3 gives the full variable domain: KAGVTQTPRYLIKTRGQQVTLSCSPISGHRSVSWYQQTPGQGLQFLFEYFSETQRNKGNFPGRFSGRQFSNSRSEMNVSTLELGDSALYLCASSFNRGDTGELFFGEGSRLTVL.